Listed below are T cell receptor beta chains from one sample, sequenced in a study of blood T cells in healthy people across ages. A single record per CDR3 protein comes from TCRdb applying MiXCR to the 5' RACE reads. The top ten clones hold 15% to 25% of a sample with about 770,000 distinct CDR3 sequences, about 42% of them seen once. Sample: blood. Receptor source: a man aged 55 to 69 in good health. Both conserved end residues are part of each CDR3. A D gene is named only where the DNA matches it firmly. Clone size, where shown, is once, few, many, or a class for clones that have expanded.

abundance	d_gene	v_gene	j_gene	CDR3aa	CDR3nt
few	.	TRBV6-5	TRBJ2-4	CASNPLGAKNIQYF	TGTGCCAGCAACCCTTTAGGAGCCAAAAACATTCAGTACTTC
.	.	TRBV28	TRBJ2-3	CASSSIRTQTDTQYF	TGTGCCAGCAGTTCCATCCGAACTCAAACAGATACGCAGTATTTT
.	.	TRBV5-1	TRBJ2-3	CASSLDYPTDTQYF	TGCGCCAGCAGCTTGGATTACCCCACAGATACGCAGTATTTT
.	TRBD2	TRBV20-1	TRBJ2-1	CSARDYQRGNNEQFF	TGCAGTGCTAGAGACTACCAGCGGGGGAACAATGAGCAGTTCTTC
.	TRBD2	TRBV20-1	TRBJ2-1	CSARNPRLAGGDEQFF	TGCAGTGCTAGAAACCCTCGGCTAGCGGGGGGGGATGAGCAGTTCTTC
few	TRBD2	TRBV18	TRBJ2-1	CASSPPGGTYNEQFF	TGTGCCAGCTCACCCCCCGGGGGGACCTACAATGAGCAGTTCTTC
few	.	TRBV12-3/TRBV12-4	TRBJ1-2	CASSPTVFYGYTF	TGTGCCAGCAGTCCAACAGTGTTTTATGGCTACACCTTC
.	.	TRBV12-3/TRBV12-4	TRBJ2-1	CASSLSGRLREQFF	TGTGCCAGCAGTCTATCAGGGAGGTTGAGGGAGCAGTTCTTC
.	.	TRBV5-1	TRBJ2-4	CASSLGTGWNIQYF	TGCGCCAGCAGCTTGGGGACCGGCTGGAACATTCAGTACTTC
.	TRBD2	TRBV9	TRBJ2-5	CASSARSWGGLQQETQYF	TGTGCCAGCAGCGCTCGTAGCTGGGGGGGACTCCAACAAGAGACCCAGTACTTC
few	TRBD1	TRBV5-6	TRBJ2-5	CASSPDRGIQETQYF	TGTGCCAGCAGCCCGGACAGGGGGATTCAAGAGACCCAGTACTTC
.	TRBD1	TRBV25-1	TRBJ1-2	CASSARTGLFYGYTF	TGTGCCAGCAGTGCCCGGACAGGGCTGTTCTATGGCTACACCTTC
few	.	TRBV4-3	TRBJ2-3	CASSQEGADTQYF	TGCGCCAGCAGCCAGGAGGGAGCAGATACGCAGTATTTT
.	TRBD2	TRBV11-2	TRBJ2-1	CASSTFGTRNNEQLF	TGTGCCAGCAGCACCTTCGGGACTAGGAACAATGAGCAGTTGTTC
many	TRBD2	TRBV12-3/TRBV12-4	TRBJ2-7	CASSFVAGPYEQYF	TGTGCCAGCAGTTTCGTAGCGGGGCCCTACGAGCAGTACTTC
.	TRBD1	TRBV14	TRBJ1-2	CASSQLSGTGAGYTF	TGTGCCAGCAGCCAACTCTCCGGGACAGGGGCTGGCTACACCTTC
.	TRBD2	TRBV12-3/TRBV12-4	TRBJ2-3	CASSSSGLRVGDTQYF	TGTGCCAGCAGTTCATCGGGACTACGGGTCGGGGATACGCAGTATTTT
many	TRBD1	TRBV5-1	TRBJ2-5	CASSPGQGAGETQYF	TGCGCCAGCAGCCCGGGACAGGGGGCTGGTGAGACCCAGTACTTC
.	.	TRBV28	TRBJ2-1	CASSWGQGYKEQFF	TGTGCCAGCAGTTGGGGTCAGGGTTACAAGGAGCAGTTCTTC
.	.	TRBV7-9	TRBJ1-1	CASSRNGGTEAFF	TGTGCCAGCAGCCGCAATGGAGGCACTGAAGCTTTCTTT
.	.	TRBV20-1	TRBJ1-4	CSAKEINEKLFF	TGCAGTGCTAAGGAAATCAATGAAAAACTGTTTTTT
.	TRBD1	TRBV13	TRBJ2-5	CASSQGGTGGLETQYF	TGTGCCAGCAGCCAAGGCGGGACAGGGGGCTTGGAGACCCAGTACTTC
.	.	TRBV7-2	TRBJ2-7	CAGSSGHEQYF	TGTGCCGGCAGCTCAGGGCACGAGCAGTACTTC
.	TRBD1	TRBV29-1	TRBJ1-1	CGVRTGGDTEAFF	TGCGGCGTTCGGACAGGAGGGGACACTGAAGCTTTCTTT